A single sample gave rise to the 28 T cell receptor beta chains below, sequenced in a study of shared clonotypes between healthy human individuals. The repertoire was sequenced with immunoSEQ multiplex PCR; TCRdb's copy has only in-frame clones and lacks some. This sample has about 1.5 million clones, with 95% to 97% found just once. The sequenced sample was naive CD4+ T cells sorted from blood. Subset reported: CD45RA+ positively selected. All receptors derive from a man younger than 40 in good health.

V usage is TRBV5-1 and J usage is TRBJ1-1; D gene unclear. CDR1 is SGHRS, CDR2 YFSETQ, per germline. Deletions cut 3 bases from V and 3 bases from J, with 12 bases between. This CDR3 is 14 amino acids long. CDR3 residues: CASSSVGPYTEAFF. In DNA, the CDR3 is TGCGCCAGCAGCTCCGTTGGGCCTTACACTGAAGCTTTCTTT.

The chain carries TRBV5-4 and TRBJ2-1; 7 nucleotides align to TRBD1. V shed 4 bases, J shed 0 bases, and the junction held 7 bases outside the gene matches. Germline V gene data show CDR1 as SGHNT and CDR2 as YYREEE (reference sequence). This CDR3 comprises 16 residues. CDR3 residues: CASSPGTAFSYNEQFF. CDR3 coding DNA: TGTGCCAGCAGCCCAGGGACAGCCTTCTCCTACAATGAGCAGTTCTTC. Full variable domain (remainder filled in from reference TRBV5-4 and TRBJ2-1): ETGVTQSPTHLIKTRGQQVTLRCSSQSGHNTVSWYQQALGQGPQFIFQYYREEENGRGNFPPRFSGLQFPNYSSELNVNALELDDSALYLCASSPGTAFSYNEQFFGPGTRLTVL.

This chain's CDR3 is CASSVAPGRDQPQHF. The CDR3 DNA reads as TGTGCCAGCAGCGTAGCTCCGGGGAGGGATCAGCCCCAGCATTTT. This sequence joins TRBV9 and TRBJ1-5; the D is unclear. The CDR3 runs 15 residues. Deletions cut 0 bases from V and 5 bases from J, with 12 bases between. Per germline, CDR1 SGDLS and CDR2 YYNGEE.

The J gene is TRBJ1-3, the V gene TRBV28; the D is unclear. Trimming removed 7 bases at V and 3 bases at J, with 13 bases between. Germline CDR1 reads MDHEN; CDR2 reads SYDVKM. CDR3 length equals 14 residues. CDR3 in amino acids: CASTSGGFGNTIYF. CDR3 sequence (DNA): TGTGCCAGCACCTCGGGAGGGTTTGGAAACACCATATATTTT.

This clone has a single count. V gene TRBV28 combines with J gene TRBJ1-1, with 9 bases fitting TRBD1. Trimming cost V 5 bases and J 1 base; bases outside gene matches: 5. Looked up from germline, CDR1 is MDHEN and CDR2 is SYDVKM. The length of the CDR3 is 15 residues. The CDR3 bases are TGTGCCAGCAGTATCGAGACAGGGGGGAACACTGAAGCTTTCTTT. Protein product: CASSIETGGNTEAFF. Supplemented by reference TRBV28 and TRBJ1-1, the full variable domain reads DVKVTQSSRYLVKRTGEKVFLECVQDMDHENMFWYRQDPGLGLRLIYFSYDVKMKEKGDIPEGYSVSREKKERFSLILESASTNQTSMYLCASSIETGGNTEAFFGQGTRLTVV.

The V call is TRBV9, the J call TRBJ2-1; weak D call: TRBD2 (6 bases). The germline gives CDR1 SGDLS, CDR2 YYNGEE. Trimming removed 0 bases from V and 0 bases from J, with 10 bases in between. The CDR3 has 16 amino acids. CDR3 loop: CASSVVGTFSYNEQFF. CDR3 in DNA: TGTGCCAGCAGCGTAGTCGGGACTTTCTCCTACAATGAGCAGTTCTTC. The complete variable domain, with remaining parts taken from reference TRBV9 and TRBJ2-1, reads DSGVTQTPKHLITATGQRVTLRCSPRSGDLSVYWYQQSLDQGLQFLIQYYNGEERAKGNILERFSAQQFPDLHSELNLSSLELGDSALYFCASSVVGTFSYNEQFFGPGTRLTVL.

This clone was found once. The V and J genes are TRBV11-2 and TRBJ2-7; 9 bases map to TRBD2. CDR1 is SGHAT, CDR2 FQNNGV, per germline. J lost 4 bases, V lost 2 bases, and 3 bases had no gene match. The CDR3 extends over 14 amino acids. The CDR3, as DNA: TGTGCCAGCAGCTTAAAAACTAGCGGGTACGAGCAGTACTTC. Its translation: CASSLKTSGYEQYF.

The chain carries TRBV5-6 and TRBJ2-7; D is undetermined. Germline V gene sequence: CDR1 SGHDT, CDR2 YYEEEE. The CDR3 extends over 13 amino acids. With 0 bases removed from V and 0 bases from J, the gap between germline ends came to 4 bases. The DNA of the CDR3 is TGTGCCAGCAGCTTGGCGGTCTCCTACGAGCAGTACTTC. Translating it yields CASSLAVSYEQYF.

This chain's CDR3 is CASSLELAGETQYF. The CDR3 bases are TGTGCCAGCAGCTTAGAACTGGCCGGAGAGACCCAGTACTTC. The chain joins TRBV7-7 to TRBJ2-5; D is ambiguous. Looked up from germline, CDR1 is SSHAT and CDR2 is FNYEAQ (reference sequence). Trimming took off 1 base at V and 4 bases at J, with 10 bases between the two ends. This CDR3 is built from 14 residues.

The CDR3 DNA follows: TGCGCCAGCAGCTTGTTAGGGTCGGGGGAGACCCAGTACTTC. The encoded protein is CASSLLGSGETQYF. The V gene is TRBV5-1, the J gene TRBJ2-5; tentative D call: TRBD2 (5 bases). CDR1 is SGHRS, CDR2 YFSETQ, per germline. The CDR3 runs 14 residues. The V end was cut by 1 base, the J end by 5 bases, with 12 bases between.

This clone showed up just once. This chain joins TRBV6-1 and TRBJ2-3, with TRBD2 matching 7 bases. The V gene end was trimmed by 11 bases and the J gene end by 4 bases; junction bases not matched to a gene: 15. This CDR3 is built from 15 residues. Per germline, CDR1 MNHNS and CDR2 SASEGT. CDR3 region: CASLRGGSIPDTQYF. DNA of the CDR3: TGTGCCTCCCTAAGGGGCGGGAGTATTCCAGATACGCAGTATTTT.

The chain employs TRBV18 and TRBJ2-1, with 7 bases fitting TRBD2. Germline V CDR1 and CDR2: KGHSH, LQKENI. V lost 3 bases and J lost 3; bases outside the gene matches: 5. This CDR3 is built from 15 residues. In DNA, the CDR3 is TGTGCCAGCTCACCGGGAGGGGAAGGCTACAATGAGCAGTTCTTC. It specifies CASSPGGEGYNEQFF.

The chain links TRBV5-1 to TRBJ2-3; 7 bases agree with TRBD1. V gave up 3 bases and J gave up 4 bases; unmatched junction bases: 11. Germline values: CDR1 SGHRS, CDR2 YFSETQ. The CDR3 runs to 16 residues. CDR3 region: CASSWTTGLKADTQYF. The CDR3 bases are TGCGCCAGCAGCTGGACGACAGGGCTTAAGGCAGATACGCAGTATTTT.

The rearrangement joins TRBV6-1 to TRBJ2-7, with 11 bases fitting TRBD1. There are 15 residues in the CDR3. The V gene's germline CDR1 is MNHNS and CDR2 SASEGT. Trimming took 1 base from V and 6 from J; bases not matched to a gene: 5. The CDR3 sequence: CASSEGWDRGSEQYF. DNA for the CDR3: TGTGCCAGCAGTGAAGGGTGGGACAGGGGGTCCGAGCAGTACTTC.

The chain uses TRBV30 and TRBJ2-2; D unresolved. This CDR3 contains 12 residues. Per the germline V gene, CDR1 is GTSNPN and CDR2 is SVGIG (reference sequence). V dropped 3 bases and J dropped 5 bases, with 7 bases sitting between them. Written as DNA, the CDR3 is TGTGCCTGGAGGGAGTTAACCGGGGAGCTGTTTTTT. Translation gives CAWRELTGELFF.

The chain links TRBV7-9 to TRBJ2-5; no clear D. V lost 6 bases and J lost 0, with 2 bases in between. Germline V gives CDR1 SEHNR, CDR2 FQNEAQ (reference sequence). The CDR3 is 11 amino acids. The CDR3 DNA follows: TGTGCCAGCAGGGACCAAGAGACCCAGTACTTC. Translated, it gives CASRDQETQYF. Filled out from reference TRBV7-9 and TRBJ2-5, the complete variable domain reads DTGVSQNPRHKITKRGQNVTFRCDPISEHNRLYWYRQTLGQGPEFLTYFQNEAQLEKSRLLSDRFSAERPKGSFSTLEIQRTEQGDSAMYLCASRDQETQYFGPGTRLLVL.

The chain uses TRBV2 and TRBJ1-5; no firm D call. CDR3 length: 15 residues. Trimming shortened V by 0 bases and J by 4 bases, and 10 bases separated the two germline ends. Per the germline V gene, CDR1 is SNHLY and CDR2 is FYNNEI. CDR3 residues: CASSEARRANQPQHF. Here the CDR3 DNA reads TGTGCCAGCAGTGAAGCGCGCCGGGCAAATCAGCCCCAGCATTTT.

This chain links TRBV18 with TRBJ1-1; D gene uncertain. V was trimmed by 4 bases and J by 0 bases, leaving 12 bases between them. The CDR3 extends over 15 amino acids. Per the germline V gene, CDR1 is KGHSH and CDR2 is LQKENI. The DNA for the CDR3 is TGTGCCAGCTCACGCCCAGCAGTAATGAACACTGAAGCTTTCTTT. Translating it yields CASSRPAVMNTEAFF.

This clone has just one count. V is TRBV11-3 and J is TRBJ2-5; TRBD2 matches 10 bases. CDR3 length: 17 residues. CDR1 and CDR2 (germline): SGHNT, YENEEA. The V segment lost 5 bases and the J segment 2 bases; nucleotides outside the gene matches: 11. CDR3 bases: TGTGCCAGCAGCCTCGGAAGGCTAGCGGGAGCACAAGAGACCCAGTACTTC. The encoded protein is CASSLGRLAGAQETQYF.

The V and J genes are TRBV7-3 and TRBJ2-1, with D possibly matching TRBD1 (8 bases). The CDR3 has 13 amino acids. Germline-derived CDR1 and CDR2 are SGHTA and FQGTGA. The ends were cut back, 6 bases at V and 10 bases at J, with 16 bases in the middle. CDR3 coding DNA: TGTGCCAGCAGTCCCACACAGGGGGGGGAGCAGTTCTTC. Translating it yields CASSPTQGGEQFF. The full variable domain, in which reference TRBV7-3 and TRBJ2-1 provide the parts outside the CDR3, is GAGVSQTPSNKVTEKGKYVELRCDPISGHTALYWYRQSLGQGPEFLIYFQGTGAADDSGLPNDRFFAVRPEGSVSTLKIQRTERGDSAVYLCASSPTQGGEQFFGPGTRLTVL.

V is TRBV19 and J is TRBJ2-4, with TRBD1 matching 7 bases. This CDR3 has 14 amino acids. The V segment lost 3 bases and the J segment 5 bases; nucleotides outside the gene matches: 4. Germline CDR1 is LNHDA and CDR2 is SQIVND (reference sequence). For the CDR3, the DNA is TGTGCCAGTAGTATTGAGGGGGCCGAAAACATTCAGTACTTC. Protein sequence: CASSIEGAENIQYF.

CDR3 in amino acids: CASSLLAGNRETQYF. The CDR3 bases are TGTGCCAGCAGCTTACTCGCGGGAAACAGGGAGACCCAGTACTTC. The V gene is TRBV7-2, the J gene TRBJ2-5, with a weak D call TRBD2 (6 bases). CDR3 length equals 15 residues. Trimming left V 2 bases short and J 5 bases short, with 15 bases between. CDR1 is SGHTA, CDR2 FQGNSA, per germline.

Concerning this clone: Other DNA variants within this sample encode the same CDR3. The chain is built from TRBV7-2 and TRBJ2-7, with a possible D match to TRBD1 (5 bases). From germline, CDR1 is SGHTA and CDR2 FQGNSA. V was trimmed by 1 base and J by 0 bases, leaving 7 bases between them. The CDR3 extends over 14 amino acids. The CDR3 spells CASSLDRSSYEQYF. CDR3 coding DNA: TGTGCCAGCAGCTTAGACAGGAGCTCCTACGAGCAGTACTTC.

This chain joins TRBV6-1 and TRBJ1-1; D not resolved. V dropped 1 base and J dropped 3 bases, with 6 bases sitting between them. The CDR3 covers 13 residues. Germline CDR1 and CDR2: MNHNS and SASEGT. The CDR3 DNA follows: TGTGCCAGCAGTGAAGTGGTAGACACTGAAGCTTTCTTT. This encodes CASSEVVDTEAFF.

The V and J genes are TRBV2 and TRBJ2-5, with 7 bases lining up with TRBD2. The trim removed 7 bases at V and 4 bases at J, leaving 12 bases unmatched. Germline values: CDR1 SNHLY, CDR2 FYNNEI. This CDR3 contains 15 residues. The CDR3 coding sequence is TGTGCCAGCACCGAAGGGAGGACTAGTCGAGAGACCCAGTACTTC. Translating gives CASTEGRTSRETQYF.

V usage is TRBV11-3 and J usage is TRBJ2-3, with D uncertain. Germline-derived CDR1 and CDR2 are SGHNT and YENEEA. Deletions cut 2 bases from V and 5 bases from J, with 8 bases between. The CDR3 contains 13 residues. The CDR3 coding sequence is TGTGCCAGCAGCTTATCAGGTCGAGATACGCAGTATTTT. As protein: CASSLSGRDTQYF.

The chain is built from TRBV5-4 and TRBJ2-1; a possible D gene is TRBD1 (5 bases). Trimming removed 2 bases at V and 12 bases at J, with 12 bases between. The CDR3 spans 12 residues. Germline V gene sequence: CDR1 SGHNT, CDR2 YYREEE (reference sequence). The CDR3 DNA sequence: TGTGCCAGCAGCTTTGACAGATCCGGGCAGTTCTTC. Amino acids: CASSFDRSGQFF.

The J gene is TRBJ2-1, the V gene TRBV5-6, with 9 bases aligning to TRBD2. Germline V gene sequence: CDR1 SGHDT, CDR2 YYEEEE. Trimming cost V 0 bases and J 16 bases; bases outside gene matches: 8. This CDR3 spans 13 amino acids. The CDR3 loop reads CASSLGTGLAPFF. CDR3 sequence (DNA): TGTGCCAGCAGCTTGGGGACGGGACTAGCCCCTTTCTTC. Full variable domain (rest looked up from reference TRBV5-6 and TRBJ2-1): DAGVTQSPTHLIKTRGQQVTLRCSPKSGHDTVSWYQQALGQGPQFIFQYYEEEERQRGNFPDRFSGHQFPNYSSELNVNALLLGDSALYLCASSLGTGLAPFFGPGTRLTVL.